Presented here are 2 T cell receptor beta chains from one specimen sequenced in a study of OX40 agonist ivuxolimab in advanced cancers. Here immunoSEQ multiplex PCR was the method, and the copy in TCRdb shows in-frame clones only, minus some. The data show about 100,000 clones, 75% to 95% seen once. Sequenced material: CD4+ or CD8+ T cells sorted from blood, taken in a trial of the OX40 agonist ivuxolimab. These receptors came from an adult with an advanced solid tumor such as melanoma, head and neck, liver or kidney cancer.

The chain couples TRBV11-3 to TRBJ1-2; D is perhaps TRBD1 (6 bases). V was pared by 5 bases and J by 0 bases, with 10 bases between. CDR1 is SGHNT, CDR2 YENEEA, per germline. The CDR3 has 14 residues. Here the CDR3 reads CASSRGTTNYGYTF. In nucleotides, the CDR3 is TGTGCCAGCAGCCGAGGGACAACTAACTATGGCTACACCTTC.

The chain is built from TRBV7-6 and TRBJ2-3, with 13 bases that match TRBD2. Germline assignment: CDR1 SGHVS and CDR2 FNYEAQ. The CDR3 length is 17 residues. V gave up 3 bases and J gave up 6 bases; unmatched junction bases: 9. The CDR3 coding sequence is TGTGCCAGCAGCTTTGGGCTGGGACTAGCGGGGAAGGATACGCAGTATTTT. It codes for CASSFGLGLAGKDTQYF.